A single sample is the source of the 8 T cell receptor beta chains below, sequenced in a study of spatial heterogeneity in lung cancer. TCRdb processed the 5' RACE reads anew with MiXCR; each CDR3 protein has one entry. This sample yields tens of thousands of distinct CDR3 sequences, of which roughly 7.4% are seen a single time; 35% belongs to the top ten. Time point here: blood at routine non-recurrence follow-up after resection. The study sequenced unsorted whole RNA from tumor, nontumor lung or frozen PBMC. The sequencing here drew on PBMCs, taken at follow-up. The receptors were gathered from a female donor with early-stage non-small cell lung cancer.

This clonotype was found many times. This chain uses TRBV18 with TRBJ2-2; 9 bases map to TRBD1. Germline lookup yields CDR1 KGHSH and CDR2 LQKENI. Unmatched junction bases numbered 3, after V lost 3 bases and J lost 1 base. The CDR3 consists of 16 residues. The CDR3 DNA reads TGTGCCAGCTCACCGATGGGACAGGGGAACACCGGGGAGCTGTTTTTT. Residues: CASSPMGQGNTGELFF.

This clonotype was seen repeatedly, ten times or more. The DNA of the CDR3 is TGTGCCAGCAGCTCCCTCACGGGGGGGCCGGGTGAGCAGTTCTTC. This translates into CASSSLTGGPGEQFF. The chain couples TRBV7-2 to TRBJ2-1; 8 nucleotides agree with TRBD2. The CDR3 is made up of 15 amino acids. J gave up 9 bases and V 4 bases, and 11 bases lay outside the gene matches. Germline CDR1 and CDR2: SGHTA and FQGNSA.

This clonotype appeared a few times. The V call is TRBV25-1, the J call TRBJ2-5; D tentatively fits TRBD1 or TRBD2 (6 bases each). The CDR3 is 15 residues long. V was trimmed by 1 base and J by 4 bases, leaving 13 bases between them. Germline CDR1 MGHDK, CDR2 SYGVNS. The CDR3 nucleotides are TGTGCCAGCAGTGAATCTTCGGGGGACATAGAGACCCAGTACTTC. Translation: CASSESSGDIETQYF.

This clonotype was recorded at least ten times. This chain connects TRBV4-1 to TRBJ2-1; D ambiguous. The germline gives CDR1 MGHRA, CDR2 YSYEKL. Between the trimmed V and J ends, which lost 1 base and 0 bases, there was a span of 13 bases. CDR3 length: 17 amino acids. The CDR3 spells CASSQVPVMSSYNEQFF. Here the CDR3 DNA reads TGCGCCAGCAGCCAAGTCCCAGTTATGAGCTCCTACAATGAGCAGTTCTTC.

In this sample, this clonotype turned up many times. The chain has TRBV7-9 and TRBJ1-5; unclear D gene. V lost 3 bases, J lost 3 bases, and 6 bases lay in between. This CDR3 spans 13 amino acids. From germline, CDR1 is SEHNR and CDR2 FQNEAQ (reference sequence). CDR3 region: CASSFIDNQPQHF. As DNA, the CDR3 is TGTGCCAGCAGCTTTATAGACAATCAGCCCCAGCATTTT. The entire variable domain, with the rest obtained from reference TRBV7-9 and TRBJ1-5, is as follows: DTGVSQNPRHKITKRGQNVTFRCDPISEHNRLYWYRQTLGQGPEFLTYFQNEAQLEKSRLLSDRFSAERPKGSFSTLEIQRTEQGDSAMYLCASSFIDNQPQHFGDGTRLSIL.

This clonotype was detected many times. The chain combines TRBV20-1 with TRBJ2-1; TRBD2 agrees at 8 bases. Germline V gene lookup returns CDR1 DFQATT and CDR2 SNEGSKA (reference sequence). The ends lost 0 bases at V and 9 bases at J; junction bases unmatched: 10. CDR3 length equals 15 residues. The CDR3 sequence: CSARDAGGAGVEQFF. CDR3 DNA: TGCAGTGCTAGAGATGCCGGGGGGGCCGGAGTTGAGCAGTTCTTC.

This clonotype was detected many times. The CDR3 nucleotides read TGTGCCAGCAGCTCAAGTGGGAATAATTCACCCCTCCACTTT. The encoded protein is CASSSSGNNSPLHF. The chain links TRBV7-2 to TRBJ1-6; D remains ambiguous. V lost 4 bases and J lost 5, with 9 bases in between. This CDR3 region has 14 residues. The germline CDR1 and CDR2 sequences are SGHTA and FQGNSA.

V gene TRBV3-1 combines with J gene TRBJ2-1; TRBD2 matches at 10 bases. Germline values: CDR1 LGHDT, CDR2 YNNKEL (reference sequence). The length of the CDR3 is 15 residues. The V segment lost 6 bases and the J segment 6 bases; nucleotides outside the gene matches: 8. The CDR3 DNA follows: TGTGCCAGCAGAATATTAGCGGGGGGCCCCAATGAGCAGTTCTTC. Translated, it gives CASRILAGGPNEQFF.